The clone carrying this TCR beta chain came up many times. The CDR3 covers 15 residues. V shed 5 bases, J shed 2 bases, and the junction held 3 bases outside the gene matches. From germline, CDR1 is SEHNR and CDR2 FQNEAQ (reference sequence). It was RNA transcripts that yielded the amplified TCR beta CDR3 regions. TCR CDR3 regions were first amplified by RT-PCR with HTBI primers. In TCRdb, the multiplex PCR reads were re-called with MiXCR into one record per CDR3 protein. The data show 530,000 or so distinct CDR3 sequences, more than 45% seen once. These data come from a study of T cells in Graves' hyperthyroidism and ophthalmopathy.

The sequencing input was peripheral blood or thyroid tissue (not recorded which). The gene calls are TRBV7-9 and TRBJ1-5; 10 positions agree with TRBD1. The sequence was collected from a woman in her late teens or twenties with Graves' hyperthyroidism. CDR3 sequence: CASSVGTGGNQPQHF. CDR3 DNA: TGTGCCAGCAGCGTTGGGACAGGGGGCAATCAGCCCCAGCATTTT.